This TCR beta chain is from a study of tumor and adjacent non-tumor tissue in lung cancer. General observations from the study: Top 100 clones took a larger repertoire share in normal lung.

This sample's RNA came from whole unsorted tissue. More than 3 cm separated this lung sample from the edge of the tumor. Note on this clonotype: Its antigen is not known.

A modified ARM-PCR protocol with three rounds of nested PCR amplified TCRbeta. Each CDR3 protein gets one entry after TCRdb re-called the multiplex PCR reads with MiXCR. The data hold approximately 120,000 distinct CDR3 sequences, with roughly three fifths observed a single time. The clonotype comes from a man between 60 and 75 years old with non-small cell lung cancer. Sequencing was done on a sample of distant non-tumor lung tissue.

The CDR3 is CTTSILIRGGEQYF. CDR3 nucleotides: TGTACCACCAGCATACTAATTCGGGGTGGCGAGCAGTACTTC. The gene calls are TRBV11-3 and TRBJ2-7; D perhaps matches TRBD2 (5 bases). CDR3 length equals 14 residues. The germline CDR1 and CDR2 sequences are SGHNT and YENEEA.